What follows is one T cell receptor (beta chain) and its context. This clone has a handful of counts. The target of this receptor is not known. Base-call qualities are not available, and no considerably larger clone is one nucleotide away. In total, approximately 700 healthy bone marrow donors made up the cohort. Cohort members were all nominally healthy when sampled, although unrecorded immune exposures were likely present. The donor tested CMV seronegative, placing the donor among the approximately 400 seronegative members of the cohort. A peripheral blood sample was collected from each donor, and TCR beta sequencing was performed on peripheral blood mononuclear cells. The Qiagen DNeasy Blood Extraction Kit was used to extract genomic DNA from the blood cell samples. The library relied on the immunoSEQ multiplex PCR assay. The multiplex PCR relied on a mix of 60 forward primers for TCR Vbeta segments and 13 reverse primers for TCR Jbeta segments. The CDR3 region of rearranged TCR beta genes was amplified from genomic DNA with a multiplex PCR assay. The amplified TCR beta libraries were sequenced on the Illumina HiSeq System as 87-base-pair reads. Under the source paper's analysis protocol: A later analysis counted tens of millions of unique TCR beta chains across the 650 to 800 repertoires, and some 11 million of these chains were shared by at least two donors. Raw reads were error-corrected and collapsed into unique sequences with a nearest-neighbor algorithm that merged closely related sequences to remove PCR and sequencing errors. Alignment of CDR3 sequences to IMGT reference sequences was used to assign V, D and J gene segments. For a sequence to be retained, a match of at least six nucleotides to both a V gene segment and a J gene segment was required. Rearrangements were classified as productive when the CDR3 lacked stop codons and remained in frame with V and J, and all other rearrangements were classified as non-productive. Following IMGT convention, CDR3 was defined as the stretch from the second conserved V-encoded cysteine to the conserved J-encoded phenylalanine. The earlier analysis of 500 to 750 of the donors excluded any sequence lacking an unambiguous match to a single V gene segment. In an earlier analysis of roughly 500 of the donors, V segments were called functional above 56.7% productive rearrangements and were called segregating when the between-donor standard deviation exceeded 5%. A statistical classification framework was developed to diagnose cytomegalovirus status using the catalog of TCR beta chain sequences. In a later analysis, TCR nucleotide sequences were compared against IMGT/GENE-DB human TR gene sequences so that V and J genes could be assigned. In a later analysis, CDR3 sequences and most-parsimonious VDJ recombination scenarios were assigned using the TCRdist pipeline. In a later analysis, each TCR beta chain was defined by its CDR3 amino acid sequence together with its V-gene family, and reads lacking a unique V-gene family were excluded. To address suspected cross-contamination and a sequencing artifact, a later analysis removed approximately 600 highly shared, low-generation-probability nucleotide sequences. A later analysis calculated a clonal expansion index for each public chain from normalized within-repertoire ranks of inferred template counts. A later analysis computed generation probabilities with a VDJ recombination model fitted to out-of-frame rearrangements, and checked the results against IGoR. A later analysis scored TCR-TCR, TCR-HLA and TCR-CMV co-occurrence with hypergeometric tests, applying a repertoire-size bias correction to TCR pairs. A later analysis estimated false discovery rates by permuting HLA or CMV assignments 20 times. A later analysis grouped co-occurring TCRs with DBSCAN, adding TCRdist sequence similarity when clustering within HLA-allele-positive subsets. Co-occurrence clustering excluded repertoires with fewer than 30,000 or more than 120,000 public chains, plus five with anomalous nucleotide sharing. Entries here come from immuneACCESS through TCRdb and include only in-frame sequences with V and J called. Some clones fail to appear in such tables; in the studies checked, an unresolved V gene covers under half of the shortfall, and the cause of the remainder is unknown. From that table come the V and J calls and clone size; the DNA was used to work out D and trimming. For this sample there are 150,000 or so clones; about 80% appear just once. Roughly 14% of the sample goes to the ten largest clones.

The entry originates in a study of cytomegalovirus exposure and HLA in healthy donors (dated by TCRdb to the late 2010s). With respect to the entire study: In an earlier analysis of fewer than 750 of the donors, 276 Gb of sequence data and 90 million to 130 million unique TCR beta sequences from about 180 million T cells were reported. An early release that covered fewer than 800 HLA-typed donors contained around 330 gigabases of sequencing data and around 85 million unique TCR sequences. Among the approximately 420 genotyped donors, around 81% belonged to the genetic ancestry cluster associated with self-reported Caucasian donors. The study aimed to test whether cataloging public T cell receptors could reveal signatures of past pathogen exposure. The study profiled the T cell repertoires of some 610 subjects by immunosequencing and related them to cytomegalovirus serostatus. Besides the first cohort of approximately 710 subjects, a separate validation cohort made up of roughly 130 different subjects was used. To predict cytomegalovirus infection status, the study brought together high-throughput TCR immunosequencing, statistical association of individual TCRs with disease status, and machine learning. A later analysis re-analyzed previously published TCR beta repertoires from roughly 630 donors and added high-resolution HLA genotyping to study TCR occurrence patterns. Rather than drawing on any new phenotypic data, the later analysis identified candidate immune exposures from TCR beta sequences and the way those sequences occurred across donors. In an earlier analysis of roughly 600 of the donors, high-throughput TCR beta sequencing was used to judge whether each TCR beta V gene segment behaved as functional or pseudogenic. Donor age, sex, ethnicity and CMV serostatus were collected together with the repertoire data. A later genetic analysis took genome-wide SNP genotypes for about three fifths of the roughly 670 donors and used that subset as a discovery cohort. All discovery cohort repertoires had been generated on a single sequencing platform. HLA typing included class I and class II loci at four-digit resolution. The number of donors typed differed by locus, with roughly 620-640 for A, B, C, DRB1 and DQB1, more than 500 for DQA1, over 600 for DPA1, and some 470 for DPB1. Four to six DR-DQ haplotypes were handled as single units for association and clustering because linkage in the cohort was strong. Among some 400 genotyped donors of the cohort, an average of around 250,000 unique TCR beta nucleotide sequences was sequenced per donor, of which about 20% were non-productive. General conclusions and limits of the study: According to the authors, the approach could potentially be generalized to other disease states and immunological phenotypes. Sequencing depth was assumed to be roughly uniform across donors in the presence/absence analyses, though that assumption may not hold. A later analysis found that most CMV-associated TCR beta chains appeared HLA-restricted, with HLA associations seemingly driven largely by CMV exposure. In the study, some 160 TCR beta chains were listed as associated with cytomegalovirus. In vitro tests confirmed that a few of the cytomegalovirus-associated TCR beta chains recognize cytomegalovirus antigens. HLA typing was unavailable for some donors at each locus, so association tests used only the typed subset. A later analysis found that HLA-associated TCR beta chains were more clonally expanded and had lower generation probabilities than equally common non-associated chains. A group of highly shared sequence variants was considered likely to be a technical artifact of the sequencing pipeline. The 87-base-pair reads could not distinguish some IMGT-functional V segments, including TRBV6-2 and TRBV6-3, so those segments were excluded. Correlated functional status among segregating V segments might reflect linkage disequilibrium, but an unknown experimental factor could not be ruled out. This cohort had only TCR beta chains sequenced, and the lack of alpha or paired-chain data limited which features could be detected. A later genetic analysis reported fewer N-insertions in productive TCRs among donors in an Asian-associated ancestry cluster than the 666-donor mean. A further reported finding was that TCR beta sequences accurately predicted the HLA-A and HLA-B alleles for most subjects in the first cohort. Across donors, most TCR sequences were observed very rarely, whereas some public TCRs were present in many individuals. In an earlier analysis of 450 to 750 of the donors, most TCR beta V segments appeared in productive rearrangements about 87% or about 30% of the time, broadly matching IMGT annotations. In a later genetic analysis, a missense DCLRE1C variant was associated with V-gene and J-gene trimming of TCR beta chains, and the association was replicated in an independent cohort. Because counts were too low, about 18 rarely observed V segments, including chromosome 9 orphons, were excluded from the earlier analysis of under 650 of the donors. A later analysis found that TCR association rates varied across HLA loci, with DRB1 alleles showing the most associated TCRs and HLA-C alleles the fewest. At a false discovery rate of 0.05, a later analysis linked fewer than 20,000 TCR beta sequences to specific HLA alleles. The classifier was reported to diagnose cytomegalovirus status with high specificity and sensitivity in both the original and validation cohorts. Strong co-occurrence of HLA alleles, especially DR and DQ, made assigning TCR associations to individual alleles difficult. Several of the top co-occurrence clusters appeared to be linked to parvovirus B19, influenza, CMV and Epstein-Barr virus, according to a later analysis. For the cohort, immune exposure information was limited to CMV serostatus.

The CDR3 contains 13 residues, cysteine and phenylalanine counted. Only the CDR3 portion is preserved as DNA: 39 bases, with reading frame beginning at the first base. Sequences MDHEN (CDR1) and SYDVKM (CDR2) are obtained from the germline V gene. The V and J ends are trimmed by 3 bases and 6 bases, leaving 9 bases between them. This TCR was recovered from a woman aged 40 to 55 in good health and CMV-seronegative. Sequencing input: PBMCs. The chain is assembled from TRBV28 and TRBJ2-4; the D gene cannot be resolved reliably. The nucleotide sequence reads TGTGCCAGCAGTTTTTCCCCATTAAACATTCAGTACTTC. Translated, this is CASSFSPLNIQYF.